The 19 T cell receptor beta chains below were found in one sample sequenced in a study of CD8+ T cells in alopecia areata. cDNA serving as the sequencing template came from extracted, reverse transcribed RNA. Clones were read by immunoSEQ multiplex PCR, and TCRdb kept only the in-frame ones, dropping some. The data show about 190,000 clones, roughly 64% seen once. Treatment described: oral pan-JAK inhibitor, 5-10 mg twice daily. The sequences come from CD4+ T cells sorted from blood, collected at week 4, from a patient treated with tofacitinib. These receptors were taken from a human donor with alopecia areata.

The rearrangement joins TRBV9 to TRBJ1-2, with 7 bases identical to TRBD1. Germline values: CDR1 SGDLS, CDR2 YYNGEE. The CDR3 is 16 amino acids. V was pared by 3 bases and J by 4 bases, with 12 bases of the junction left unmatched. The CDR3 loop reads CASSGRRGQVGYGYTF. The CDR3 DNA reads as TGTGCCAGCAGCGGGCGAAGGGGGCAGGTCGGCTATGGCTACACCTTC.

Note on this clone: One end of the junction does not line up with germline, which may come from a read error. The genes are TRBV29-1 and TRBJ1-5, with D maybe TRBD1 (6 bases). The length of the CDR3 is 10 residues. Germline CDR1 SQVTM, CDR2 ANQGSEA. In DNA, the CDR3 is TGCAGCGTCGAAGTGGGACAACAACATTTT. Protein: CSVEVGQQHF.

This chain uses TRBV27 with TRBJ2-7; 7 nucleotides agree with TRBD1. This CDR3 is built from 14 residues. In germline, CDR1 is MNHEY, CDR2 SMNVEV (reference sequence). The junction had 10 bases not matched to a gene; V was cut back by 8 bases and J by 3 bases. The CDR3 reads CASFRTTGSYEQYF. CDR3 nucleotides: TGTGCCAGCTTTAGAACGACAGGGAGCTACGAGCAGTACTTC.

This clone occurred a few times. This chain connects TRBV6-6 to TRBJ1-5; maybe TRBD1 (6 bases). CDR1 is MNHNY, CDR2 SVGAGI, per germline (reference sequence). The CDR3 extends over 15 amino acids. Deletions cut 4 bases from V and 1 base from J, with 11 bases between. CDR3 region: CASSFRGESNQPQHF. CDR3 in DNA: TGTGCCAGCAGTTTCAGGGGAGAAAGCAATCAGCCCCAGCATTTT.

In its sample, this clone was seen a few times. The chain joins TRBV4-2 to TRBJ1-3; weak D call: TRBD1 (5 bases). This CDR3 is built from 16 residues. Germline CDR1 reads LGHNA; CDR2 reads YNFKEQ. V was shortened by 1 base and J by 3 bases, with 13 bases between the two germline ends. This CDR3 reads CASSQGRGAYGNTIYF. DNA of the CDR3: TGTGCCAGCAGCCAAGGAAGGGGCGCTTATGGAAACACCATATATTTT.

The gene calls are TRBV29-1 and TRBJ1-1, with D hard to call. The CDR3 loop spans 13 amino acids. V lost 5 bases, J lost 0 bases, and 10 bases lay in between. Germline V gene lookup returns CDR1 SQVTM and CDR2 ANQGSEA. The CDR3 loop reads CSVQTRMNTEAFF. CDR3 in DNA: TGCAGCGTTCAAACACGGATGAACACTGAAGCTTTCTTT.

V usage is TRBV20-1 and J usage is TRBJ1-6; D not certain. Germline V gene data show CDR1 as DFQATT and CDR2 as SNEGSKA (reference sequence). There are 8 residues in the CDR3. V was trimmed by 3 bases and J by 13 bases, leaving 1 base between them. CDR3 DNA: TGCAGTGCTAGTCCCCTCCACTTT. Translation: CSASPLHF.

This clone was detected a few times. The V and J genes are TRBV18 and TRBJ2-7, with a tentative D call TRBD1 (6 bases). This CDR3 has 14 amino acids. The V end lost 1 base, the J end lost 3 bases, and 10 bases lay between the germline ends. From germline, CDR1 is KGHSH and CDR2 LQKENI. CDR3 loop: CASSPQRQDYEQYF. For the CDR3, the DNA is TGTGCCAGCTCACCACAACGACAGGACTACGAGCAGTACTTC.

The chain recombines TRBV30 with TRBJ1-6; D is undetermined. V was shortened by 3 bases and J by 0 bases, with 9 bases between the two germline ends. Germline V gives CDR1 GTSNPN, CDR2 SVGIG (reference sequence). The CDR3 runs to 15 residues. The CDR3 sequence: CAWRGLSSYNSPLHF. DNA for the CDR3: TGTGCCTGGAGAGGACTAAGCTCCTATAATTCACCCCTCCACTTT.

The chain links TRBV27 to TRBJ1-1; D is possibly TRBD1 (6 bases). Trimming left V 5 bases short and J 0 bases short, with 13 bases between. The CDR3 totals 15 residues. CDR1 and CDR2 (germline): MNHEY, SMNVEV (reference sequence). The CDR3 sequence is CASSVTGQMNTEAFF. The CDR3 region has the DNA TGTGCCAGCAGTGTAACTGGACAGATGAACACTGAAGCTTTCTTT.

This clone was seen only a few times. The J gene is TRBJ2-4, the V gene TRBV6-5; the match to TRBD1 covers 9 bases. Germline lookup yields CDR1 MNHEY and CDR2 SVGAGI. V lost 11 bases, J lost 7 bases, and 3 bases stayed unmatched. This CDR3 contains 11 residues. CDR3 nucleotide sequence: TGTGCCTCCGGACAGGGGAACATTCAGTACTTC. It encodes CASGQGNIQYF.

V usage is TRBV10-2 and J usage is TRBJ2-3; either TRBD1 or TRBD2 may fit D (6 bases each). The germline CDR1 and CDR2 sequences are WSHSY and SAAADI. CDR3 length: 17 amino acids. Trimming removed 6 bases from V and 0 bases from J, with 19 bases in between. CDR3 region: CASSSGWGAASTDTQYF. As DNA, the CDR3 is TGCGCCAGCAGCTCCGGCTGGGGGGCTGCTAGCACAGATACGCAGTATTTT.

This clone was observed a few times. The chain uses TRBV5-4 and TRBJ2-5; D is possibly TRBD2 (6 bases). The V end was cut by 4 bases, the J end by 5 bases, with 15 bases between. Germline assignment: CDR1 SGHNT and CDR2 YYREEE (reference sequence). The CDR3 is 14 residues long. The CDR3 loop is CASSGGTEGETQYF. The DNA of the CDR3 is TGTGCCAGCAGCGGAGGGACCGAGGGGGAGACCCAGTACTTC. The whole variable domain, filled in from reference TRBV5-4 and TRBJ2-5, reads ETGVTQSPTHLIKTRGQQVTLRCSSQSGHNTVSWYQQALGQGPQFIFQYYREEENGRGNFPPRFSGLQFPNYSSELNVNALELDDSALYLCASSGGTEGETQYFGPGTRLLVL.

The CDR3 bases are TGTGCCTGGAGTCAGCTGGGGGGCGGAGGAGGAACTGAAGCTTTCTTT. Amino acid sequence: CAWSQLGGGGGTEAFF. This sequence joins TRBV30 and TRBJ1-1, with TRBD1 as a possible D gene (6 bases). With 2 bases removed from V and 5 bases from J, the gap between germline ends came to 21 bases. Germline V gene data show CDR1 as GTSNPN and CDR2 as SVGIG (reference sequence). The CDR3 is 16 amino acids.

This chain joins TRBV4-3 and TRBJ2-3, with 9 bases identical to TRBD2. V lost 1 base, J lost 2 bases, and 10 bases stayed unmatched. The CDR3 totals 18 residues. Germline V gene sequence: CDR1 LGHNA, CDR2 YSLEER. CDR3 DNA: TGCGCCAGCAGCCAAGGATCGAGCGGGGGGACCTCCACAGATACGCAGTATTTT. It specifies CASSQGSSGGTSTDTQYF.

The chain has TRBV4-3 and TRBJ1-1; possibly TRBD1 for D (6 bases). This CDR3 has 14 amino acids. V was pared by 1 base and J by 4 bases, with 10 bases between. Germline CDR1 is LGHNA and CDR2 is YSLEER. The CDR3 here is CASSQVRGATEAFF. The CDR3, as DNA: TGCGCCAGCAGCCAAGTCCGGGGGGCCACTGAAGCTTTCTTT.

V gene TRBV30 combines with J gene TRBJ1-6, with TRBD1 matching 12 bases. Germline V gives CDR1 GTSNPN, CDR2 SVGIG (reference sequence). The CDR3 is made up of 17 amino acids. V was clipped by 2 bases and J by 4 bases; unmatched bases: 6. CDR3 sequence reads: CAWSPGTGGFYNSPLHF. CDR3 nucleotides: TGTGCCTGGAGTCCCGGGACAGGGGGCTTTTATAATTCACCCCTCCACTTT. The whole variable domain, filled in from reference TRBV30 and TRBJ1-6, reads SQTIHQWPATLVQPVGSPLSLECTVEGTSNPNLYWYRQAAGRGLQLLFYSVGIGQISSEVPQNLSASRPQDRQFILSSKKLLLSDSGFYLCAWSPGTGGFYNSPLHFGNGTRLTVT.

This rearrangement joins TRBV29-1 to TRBJ1-2; no definite D call. Germline V gene sequence: CDR1 SQVTM, CDR2 ANQGSEA. V lost 3 bases and J 4 bases, leaving 12 bases between the germline ends. The CDR3 loop spans 13 amino acids. Here the CDR3 DNA reads TGCAGCGTTGATAAGGGTAGAGGCTATGGCTACACCTTC. Its translation: CSVDKGRGYGYTF.

This chain uses TRBV7-2 with TRBJ2-7; D possibly corresponds to TRBD1 (5 bases). The CDR3 is 14 residues long. Trimming left V 7 bases short and J 0 bases short, with 13 bases between. Germline V gene lookup returns CDR1 SGHTA and CDR2 FQGNSA. The CDR3 DNA sequence: TGTGCCAGCACCCTACAGGCTCTCTCCTACGAGCAGTACTTC. This gives the protein CASTLQALSYEQYF. The whole variable domain, remainder taken from reference TRBV7-2 and TRBJ2-7, is GAGVSQSPSNKVTEKGKDVELRCDPISGHTALYWYRQSLGQGLEFLIYFQGNSAPDKSGLPSDRFSAERTGGSVSTLTIQRTQQEDSAVYLCASTLQALSYEQYFGPGTRLTVT.